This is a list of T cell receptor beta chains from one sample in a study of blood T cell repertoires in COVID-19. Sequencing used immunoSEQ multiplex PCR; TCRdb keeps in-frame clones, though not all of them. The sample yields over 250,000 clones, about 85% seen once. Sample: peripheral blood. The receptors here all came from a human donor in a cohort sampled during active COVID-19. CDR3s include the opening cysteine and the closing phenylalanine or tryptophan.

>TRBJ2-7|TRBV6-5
CASGGDGYEQYF
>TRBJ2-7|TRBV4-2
CASSQAYRDYSYEQYF
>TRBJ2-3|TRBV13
CASSRPALGGRGTDTQYF
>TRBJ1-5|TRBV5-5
CASSLGLQGLEPQHF
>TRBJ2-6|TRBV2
CASTRDRVGANVLTF
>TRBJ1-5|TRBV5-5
CASSLNVYSNQPQHF
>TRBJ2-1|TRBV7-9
CASTLSGSNEQFF
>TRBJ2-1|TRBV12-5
CASGLVVTSGEVYNEQFF
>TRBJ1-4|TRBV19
CASSIIGTNEKLFF
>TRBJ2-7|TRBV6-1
CASSERGTGGREQYF
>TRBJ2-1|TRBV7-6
CASSLVLAGVIHEQFF
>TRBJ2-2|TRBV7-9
CASKSGNTGELFF
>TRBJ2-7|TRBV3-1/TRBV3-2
CASSPGQPPPQYF
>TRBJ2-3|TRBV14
CASGLVPGDTQYF
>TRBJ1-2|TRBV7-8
CASAGAKGYTF
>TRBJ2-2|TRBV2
CASRGQGASGELFF
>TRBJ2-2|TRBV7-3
CASSSHSRNTGELFF
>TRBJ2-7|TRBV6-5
CASRQGSSEQYF
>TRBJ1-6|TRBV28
CASSPGQRNNSPLHF
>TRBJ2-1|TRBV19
CATSRNLGNEQFF
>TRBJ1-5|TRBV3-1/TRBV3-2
CASSGAGGHQPQHF
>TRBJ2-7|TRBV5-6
CASSLKLAGGYEQYF
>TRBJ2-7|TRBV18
CASSPTGGYEQYF
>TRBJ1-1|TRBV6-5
CASRNRENTEAFF
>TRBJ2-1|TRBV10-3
CAIRRSTLYNEQFF
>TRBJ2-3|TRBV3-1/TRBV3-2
CASSQDLRYTDTQYF
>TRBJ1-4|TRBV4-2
CASSDRGRGEKLFF
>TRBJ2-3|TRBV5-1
CASSLSGRGADTQYF
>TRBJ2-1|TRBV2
CASSPPAGTLQFF
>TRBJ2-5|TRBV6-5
CASNWQGGQYF
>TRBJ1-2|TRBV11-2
CASSPAWGGNYGYTF
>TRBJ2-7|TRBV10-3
CATGGGATYEQYF
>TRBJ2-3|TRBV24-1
CATSDQRERTDTQYF